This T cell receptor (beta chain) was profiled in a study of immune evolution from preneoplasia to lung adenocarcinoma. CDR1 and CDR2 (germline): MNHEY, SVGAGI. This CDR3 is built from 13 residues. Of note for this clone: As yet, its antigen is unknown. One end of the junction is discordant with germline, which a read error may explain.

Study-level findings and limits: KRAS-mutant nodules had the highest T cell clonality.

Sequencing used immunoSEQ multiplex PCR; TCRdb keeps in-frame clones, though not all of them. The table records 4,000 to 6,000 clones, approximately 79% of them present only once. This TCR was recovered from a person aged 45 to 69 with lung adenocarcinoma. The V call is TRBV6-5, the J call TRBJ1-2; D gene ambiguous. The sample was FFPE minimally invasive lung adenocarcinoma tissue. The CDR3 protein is CASSYSTNYGYTF. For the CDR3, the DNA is TGTGCCAGCAGTTACTCGACTAACTATGGCTACACTTTC.